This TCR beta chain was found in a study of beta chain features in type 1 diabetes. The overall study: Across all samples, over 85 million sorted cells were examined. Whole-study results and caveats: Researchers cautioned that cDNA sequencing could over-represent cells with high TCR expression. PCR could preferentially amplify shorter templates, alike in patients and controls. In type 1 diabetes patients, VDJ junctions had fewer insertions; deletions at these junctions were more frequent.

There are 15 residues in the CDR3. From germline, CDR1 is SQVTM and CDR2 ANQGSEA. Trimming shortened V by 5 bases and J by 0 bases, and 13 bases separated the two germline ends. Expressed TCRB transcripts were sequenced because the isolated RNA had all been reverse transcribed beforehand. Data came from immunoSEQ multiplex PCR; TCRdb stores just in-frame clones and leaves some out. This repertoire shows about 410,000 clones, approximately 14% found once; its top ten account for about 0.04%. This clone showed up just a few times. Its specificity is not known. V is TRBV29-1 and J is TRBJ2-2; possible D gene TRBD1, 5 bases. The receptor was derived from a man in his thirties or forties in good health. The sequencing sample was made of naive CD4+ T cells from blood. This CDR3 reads CSVSQQVPNTGELFF. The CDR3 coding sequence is TGCAGCGTTTCCCAACAGGTCCCGAACACCGGGGAGCTGTTTTTT.